This entry lists 16 T cell receptor beta chains sequenced from one sample in a study of blood T cells in healthy people across ages. Combining a sample-barcoded 5' primer with a J-beta primer mix, a second PCR ran for roughly 7 to 12 cycles. TCRdb passed the 5' RACE reads through MiXCR, listing each CDR3 protein once. Of about 1.7 million distinct CDR3 sequences listed, approximately 28% are singletons. Sequencing used blood. These receptors were collected from a woman in her 30s in good health.

The chain combines TRBV11-2 with TRBJ1-1, with D unresolved. Trimming pared 0 bases from V and 1 base from J, leaving 9 bases between. This CDR3 region has 15 residues. CDR1 and CDR2 from the germline V gene are SGHAT and FQNNGV. CDR3 loop: CASSLDGTPNTEAFF. The CDR3 nucleotides read TGTGCCAGCAGCTTAGACGGTACACCGAACACTGAAGCTTTCTTT.

This chain's CDR3 is CASSYRPLTGGSYEQYF. The CDR3 DNA sequence: TGCGCCAGCAGCTACCGACCTCTCACAGGGGGGTCCTACGAGCAGTACTTC. The chain uses TRBV5-1 and TRBJ2-7; 8 nucleotides agree with TRBD1. Trimming removed 3 bases from V and 1 base from J; junction bases left unmatched: 12. This CDR3 region has 17 residues. CDR1 is SGHRS, CDR2 YFSETQ, per germline.

Ten or more counts support this clonotype. The chain employs TRBV10-1 and TRBJ2-7; 7 nucleotides match TRBD2. Germline assignment: CDR1 WNHNN and CDR2 SYGVQD (reference sequence). The CDR3 loop spans 15 amino acids. The V and J ends lost 3 bases and 3 bases, in that order; junction bases with no gene match: 8. The CDR3, as DNA: TGCGCCAGCAGTGAAGGGCGGGAGCGGGTCTACGAGCAGTACTTC. Translated: CASSEGRERVYEQYF.

This chain uses TRBV9 with TRBJ2-1, with D perhaps TRBD1 (5 bases). The germline gives CDR1 SGDLS, CDR2 YYNGEE. V lost 3 bases, J lost 0 bases, and 13 bases lay in between. This CDR3 contains 16 residues. Here the CDR3 reads CASSDGHWSSYNEQFF. The CDR3 DNA follows: TGTGCCAGCAGCGACGGACACTGGAGCTCCTACAATGAGCAGTTCTTC.

The V call is TRBV7-2, the J call TRBJ1-5; D is possibly TRBD1 (5 bases). Germline lookup yields CDR1 SGHTA and CDR2 FQGNSA. The CDR3 length is 13 residues. V lost 7 bases, J lost 7 bases, and 14 bases lay in between. The CDR3, as DNA: TGTGCCAGCACCCCCAGGGAGGACCAGCCCCAGCATTTT. Translated, it gives CASTPREDQPQHF.

The chain employs TRBV28 and TRBJ2-1, with 10 nucleotides matching TRBD2. V shed 7 bases, J shed 9 bases, and the junction held 9 bases outside the gene matches. CDR3 length equals 14 residues. Germline CDR1 reads MDHEN; CDR2 reads SYDVKM. The chain's CDR3 is CASIPPQRGGEQFF. CDR3 bases: TGTGCCAGCATTCCCCCGCAGCGGGGGGGTGAGCAGTTCTTC.

The table lists this clonotype with a few counts. The chain couples TRBV6-5 to TRBJ2-1; 7 bases are shared with TRBD1. The germline V gene has CDR1 MNHEY and CDR2 SVGAGI. The CDR3 runs to 15 residues. With 0 bases clipped from V and 5 bases from J, the junction kept 4 bases outside the gene matches. The CDR3, as DNA: TGTGCCAGCAGTTACTCAAAGGGGGCCAACAATGAGCAGTTCTTC. Protein: CASSYSKGANNEQFF.

This clonotype was counted between two and nine times. The chain is built from TRBV7-9 and TRBJ1-1; the D is unclear. V was shortened by 3 bases and J by 1 base, with 12 bases between the two germline ends. The CDR3 contains 15 residues. Looked up from germline, CDR1 is SEHNR and CDR2 is FQNEAQ (reference sequence). CDR3 in amino acids: CASSFGARSNTEAFF. The CDR3 coding sequence is TGTGCCAGCAGCTTCGGTGCCAGGTCGAACACTGAAGCTTTCTTT.

This clonotype was counted a few times. The V and J genes are TRBV15 and TRBJ2-1; 8 nucleotides align to TRBD2. Germline CDR1 reads LNHNV; CDR2 reads YYDKDF (reference sequence). The CDR3 is made up of 13 amino acids. Trimming took 4 bases from V and 6 from J; bases not matched to a gene: 2. CDR3 sequence reads: CATSMTSVNEQFF. Here the CDR3 DNA reads TGTGCCACCAGCATGACTAGCGTCAATGAGCAGTTCTTC.

Remarks on this clonotype: At one of its ends the junction is not consistent with the germline gene, which may arise from a read error. V usage is TRBV20-1 and J usage is TRBJ1-4; 7 nucleotides agree with TRBD1. CDR3 length: 15 amino acids. Germline V gene data show CDR1 as DFQATT and CDR2 as SNEGSKA (reference sequence). This chain's CDR3 is CSTREPIGGREELFF. Here the CDR3 DNA reads TGCAGTACTAGAGAACCTATAGGGGGCCGTGAAGAACTGTTTTTT.

The chain joins TRBV6-6 to TRBJ2-1; 11 bases map to TRBD2. The CDR3 runs 14 residues. The germline gives CDR1 MNHNY, CDR2 SVGAGI (reference sequence). With 6 bases clipped from V and 9 bases from J, the junction kept 7 bases outside the gene matches. This CDR3 reads CASSEGTSGSEQFF. The CDR3 coding sequence is TGTGCCAGCAGCGAGGGGACTAGCGGCAGTGAGCAGTTCTTC.

The sample holds a few counts of this clonotype. This could be a read error, since a much larger clone is one nucleotide away. The gene calls are TRBV27 and TRBJ2-7, with 7 bases lining up with TRBD1. The V gene end was trimmed by 6 bases and the J gene end by 2 bases; junction bases not matched to a gene: 4. Germline CDR1 and CDR2: MNHEY and SMNVEV (reference sequence). The CDR3 sequence is 13 residues long. In DNA form, the CDR3 reads TGTGCCAGCAGCGCGGACAGGCCCTACGAGCAGTACTTC. Translated: CASSADRPYEQYF.

A few counts support this clonotype. This sequence joins TRBV11-2 and TRBJ2-4; D perhaps matches TRBD2 (6 bases). Germline V gene data show CDR1 as SGHAT and CDR2 as FQNNGV. With 3 bases removed from V and 2 bases from J, the gap between germline ends came to 14 bases. CDR3 size: 16 residues. CDR3 region: CASSFLAEGPKNIQYF. Written as DNA, the CDR3 is TGTGCCAGCAGCTTCCTGGCGGAGGGTCCCAAAAACATTCAGTACTTC.

This chain joins TRBV7-6 and TRBJ2-1; unclear D gene. Trimming took 2 bases from V and 6 from J, leaving 11 bases between them. The V gene's germline CDR1 is SGHVS and CDR2 FNYEAQ. This CDR3 has 14 amino acids. The chain's CDR3 is CASSLKGRGNEQFF. CDR3 sequence (DNA): TGTGCCAGCAGCTTAAAGGGAAGAGGCAATGAGCAGTTCTTC.

The chain couples TRBV7-2 to TRBJ1-1; unclear D gene. The CDR3 runs to 14 residues. Germline lookup yields CDR1 SGHTA and CDR2 FQGNSA. With 6 bases removed from V and 1 base from J, the gap between germline ends came to 12 bases. Here the CDR3 DNA reads TGTGCCAGCAGTCACCCGATAGGGAACACTGAAGCTTTCTTT. Its protein product is CASSHPIGNTEAFF.

This clonotype was observed a handful of times. At one end, the junction sequence differs from germline, possibly due to a read error. This rearrangement joins TRBV12-3 or TRBV12-4 to TRBJ2-1; TRBD2 agrees at 9 bases. The CDR3 spans 14 residues. The CDR3 coding sequence is TGTGCCAACAGTTCGGCGGGAGGGCCGGGTGAGCAGTTCTTC. This translates into CANSSAGGPGEQFF.